The entry that follows covers one T cell receptor beta chain sequence. The antigen remains unidentified. Looked up from germline, CDR1 is SGDLS and CDR2 is YYNGEE. This CDR3 comprises 18 residues. J lost 0 bases, V lost 2 bases, and 9 bases had no gene match. PCR used 60 Vbeta primers and 13 Jbeta primers. Using immunoSEQ multiplex PCR, the repertoire was profiled, and TCRdb retains in-frame clones only, with some absent. The repertoire includes a few hundred thousand clones, roughly 70% of them detected once, and 1.5% to 2% sits in the top ten. This sample was included in a study of cytomegalovirus exposure and HLA in healthy donors. On the study more broadly: Roughly 92 million unique TCRs, all from HLA-typed donors, were included in an early release of the data.

Every donor was a healthy person donating bone marrow. Study results and caveats: Upon later analysis, TCR association rates were observed to vary by HLA locus, being highest for DRB1 and lowest for HLA-C. Presence/absence results assume similar sequencing depth per donor, which may not hold.

The clonotype was recovered from a woman between 25 and 40 years old in good health and CMV-seronegative. The material sequenced was PBMCs. This chain joins TRBV9 and TRBJ2-2; TRBD2 aligns across 8 bases. CDR3 in amino acids: CASSVSGRGEANTGELFF. The CDR3 DNA is TGTGCCAGCAGCGTCAGCGGGAGAGGGGAAGCGAACACCGGGGAGCTGTTTTTT.